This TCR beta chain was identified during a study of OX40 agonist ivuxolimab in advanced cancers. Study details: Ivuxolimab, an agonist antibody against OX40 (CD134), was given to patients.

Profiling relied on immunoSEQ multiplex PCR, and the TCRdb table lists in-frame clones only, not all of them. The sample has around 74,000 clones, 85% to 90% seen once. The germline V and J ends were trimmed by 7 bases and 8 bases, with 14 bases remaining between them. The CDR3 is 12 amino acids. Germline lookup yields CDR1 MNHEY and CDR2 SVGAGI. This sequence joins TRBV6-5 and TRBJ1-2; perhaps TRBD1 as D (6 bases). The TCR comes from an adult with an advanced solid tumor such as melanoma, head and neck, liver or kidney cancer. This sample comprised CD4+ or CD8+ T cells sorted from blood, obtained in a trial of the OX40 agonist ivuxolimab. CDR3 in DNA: TGTGCCAGCACCACCCAGGGGCGAGGCTACACCTTC. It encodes CASTTQGRGYTF.